The 18 T cell receptor beta chains in this list originate from one sample, sequenced in a study of shared T cell receptors in the human thymus. The assay was immunoSEQ multiplex PCR, and TCRdb's table has in-frame clones only and misses some. The sample shows more than 300,000 clones, about 95% of them seen only once. Input material: thymocytes. The receptors come from a human donor.

The genes are TRBV14 and TRBJ2-7; D might be TRBD1 (6 bases). V gave up 0 bases and J gave up 5 bases, with 14 bases separating them. The CDR3 is made up of 15 amino acids. CDR1 SGHDN and CDR2 FVKESK come from the germline V gene. The CDR3 sequence: CASSQEPPGGHEQYF. The DNA of the CDR3 is TGTGCCAGCAGCCAAGAGCCCCCTGGGGGCCACGAGCAGTACTTC.

The chain uses TRBV7-3 and TRBJ2-3, with TRBD2 as a possible D gene (5 bases). In germline, CDR1 is SGHTA, CDR2 FQGTGA. The CDR3 runs to 18 residues. Trimming cost V 5 bases and J 0 bases, with 21 bases left between them. The DNA of the CDR3 is TGTGCCAGCAGCCCCAACGCCCGCAGGACTCATAGCACAGATACGCAGTATTTT. Translating it yields CASSPNARRTHSTDTQYF.

The V call is TRBV9, the J call TRBJ2-7; possible D gene TRBD2, 6 bases. CDR3 size: 14 residues. Trimming removed 2 bases at V and 2 bases at J, with 11 bases between. CDR1 is SGDLS, CDR2 YYNGEE, per germline. The CDR3 sequence: CASSVASATYEQYF. The CDR3 DNA is TGTGCCAGCAGCGTTGCTAGCGCGACCTACGAGCAGTACTTC. The full variable domain, completed using reference TRBV9 and TRBJ2-7, is DSGVTQTPKHLITATGQRVTLRCSPRSGDLSVYWYQQSLDQGLQFLIQYYNGEERAKGNILERFSAQQFPDLHSELNLSSLELGDSALYFCASSVASATYEQYFGPGTRLTVT.

The V call is TRBV7-9, the J call TRBJ2-1; D not resolved. This CDR3 contains 12 residues. Per germline, CDR1 SEHNR and CDR2 FQNEAQ (reference sequence). V was shortened by 5 bases and J by 8 bases, with 10 bases between the two germline ends. CDR3 nucleotides: TGTGCCAGCAGCGAGTACGGATATGAGCAGTTCTTC. Translation gives CASSEYGYEQFF.

The chain combines TRBV6-4 with TRBJ2-3; 9 positions match TRBD1. The germline gives CDR1 MRHNA, CDR2 SNTAGT. The CDR3 is 15 residues long. With 2 bases clipped from V and 2 bases from J, the junction kept 2 bases outside the gene matches. The DNA for the CDR3 is TGTGCCAGCAGTGACGGGGACAGGGCCACAGATACGCAGTATTTT. As protein: CASSDGDRATDTQYF.

V gene TRBV21-1 combines with J gene TRBJ1-1; the D segment call TRBD1 is taken from the table without a DNA check. TRBV21-1 is tagged as a pseudogene. CDR3 length: 16 amino acids. The CDR3 region has the DNA TGTGCCAGCAGCAAAGGACCCCAGGGGGAGAACACTGAAGCTTTCTTT. It encodes CASSKGPQGENTEAFF.

This clone appeared a single time. The chain joins TRBV10-3 to TRBJ1-5, with 7 bases fitting TRBD1. Germline V lookup: CDR1 ENHRY, CDR2 SYGVKD. CDR3 length equals 18 residues. The V gene end was trimmed by 0 bases and the J gene end by 5 bases; junction bases not matched to a gene: 13. CDR3 sequence reads: CAISESAGGVYPDQPQHF. CDR3 sequence (DNA): TGTGCCATCAGTGAGTCGGCAGGGGGTGTCTATCCTGATCAGCCCCAGCATTTT.

V gene TRBV7-6 combines with J gene TRBJ2-1; D gene ambiguous. This CDR3 spans 15 amino acids. In germline, CDR1 is SGHVS, CDR2 FNYEAQ. The V gene lost 5 bases and the J gene lost 2 bases, with 13 bases spanning the gap. The CDR3 is CASSHRVLTYNEQFF. The CDR3 DNA is TGTGCCAGCAGCCACCGGGTCCTAACCTACAATGAGCAGTTCTTC.

The chain carries TRBV7-6 and TRBJ2-7, with D unclear. The V and J ends lost 7 bases and 0 bases respectively, with 10 bases between them. The CDR3 has 13 residues. From germline, CDR1 is SGHVS and CDR2 FNYEAQ. CDR3 nucleotide sequence: TGTGCCAGCACGGATCCCCACTCCTACGAGCAGTACTTC. Residues: CASTDPHSYEQYF.

V usage is TRBV11-3 and J usage is TRBJ1-1; the D gene is possibly TRBD1 (6 bases). The CDR3 is 15 residues long. The ends were cut back, 6 bases at V and 0 bases at J, with 14 bases in the middle. CDR1 and CDR2 (germline): SGHNT, YENEEA. The CDR3 loop is CASSKKTGLNTEAFF. The CDR3 DNA reads as TGTGCCAGCAGTAAAAAAACAGGGTTGAACACTGAAGCTTTCTTT.

V is TRBV30 and J is TRBJ2-3, with 14 positions matching TRBD2. V was pared by 0 bases and J by 1 base, with 12 bases of the junction left unmatched. Germline loops: CDR1 GTSNPN, CDR2 SVGIG (reference sequence). The CDR3 runs to 20 residues. The CDR3 spells CAWSVIPGLAGVDGTDTQYF. The CDR3 nucleotides read TGTGCCTGGAGTGTCATACCGGGACTAGCGGGAGTAGACGGCACAGATACGCAGTATTTT.

This rearrangement joins TRBV28 to TRBJ2-2; TRBD1 agrees at 9 bases. The CDR3 is made up of 16 amino acids. Germline V CDR1 and CDR2: MDHEN, SYDVKM. V was pared by 6 bases and J by 7 bases, with 12 bases of the junction left unmatched. CDR3 protein: CASRPHRGRYVGELFF. The CDR3 nucleotides are TGTGCCAGCAGGCCACACAGGGGGCGCTACGTCGGGGAGCTGTTTTTT.

The CDR3 loop is CASSPGRSWGPYGYTF. The DNA for the CDR3 is TGTGCCAGTAGTCCCGGACGGAGTTGGGGGCCTTATGGCTACACCTTC. The rearrangement joins TRBV19 to TRBJ1-2; maybe TRBD1 (6 bases). Germline lookup yields CDR1 LNHDA and CDR2 SQIVND (reference sequence). Trimming pared 5 bases from V and 5 bases from J, leaving 21 bases between. The CDR3 consists of 16 residues.

V gene TRBV5-1 combines with J gene TRBJ1-4; 9 nucleotides match TRBD1. The length of the CDR3 is 17 residues. CDR1 is SGHRS, CDR2 YFSETQ, per germline. Trimming removed 4 bases from V and 0 bases from J; junction bases left unmatched: 7. The CDR3 DNA sequence: TGCGCCAGCAGCCTTCAACAGGGGGCCGCAACTAATGAAAAACTGTTTTTT. Amino acids: CASSLQQGAATNEKLFF.

The chain has TRBV27 and TRBJ2-7; tentatively, D is TRBD2 (6 bases). Per germline, CDR1 MNHEY and CDR2 SMNVEV (reference sequence). V lost 3 bases and J 4 bases, leaving 19 bases between the germline ends. The CDR3 covers 16 residues. The CDR3 region has the DNA TGTGCCAGCAGTTTTACCGGGACTGATTTGAGGTACGAGCAGTACTTC. Encoded protein: CASSFTGTDLRYEQYF.

The V gene is TRBV28, the J gene TRBJ2-2, with 7 bases matching TRBD2. Germline CDR1 MDHEN, CDR2 SYDVKM. After removal of 6 bases from V and 2 bases from J, the junction contained 15 bases not matched to a gene. There are 18 residues in the CDR3. The CDR3 protein is CASSPSPGREGNTGELFF. Here the CDR3 DNA reads TGTGCCAGCAGCCCGAGTCCGGGGAGGGAGGGAAACACCGGGGAGCTGTTTTTT. Full variable domain (rest looked up from reference TRBV28 and TRBJ2-2): DVKVTQSSRYLVKRTGEKVFLECVQDMDHENMFWYRQDPGLGLRLIYFSYDVKMKEKGDIPEGYSVSREKKERFSLILESASTNQTSMYLCASSPSPGREGNTGELFFGEGSRLTVL.

J is TRBJ1-1 and V is TRBV4-3; D remains unclear. The CDR3 is 16 amino acids. Trimming took 4 bases from V and 0 from J, leaving 15 bases between them. In germline, CDR1 is LGHNA, CDR2 YSLEER. The CDR3 protein is CASSRTDGLMNTEAFF. CDR3 nucleotide sequence: TGCGCCAGCAGCCGGACGGACGGCCTCATGAACACTGAAGCTTTCTTT.

V and J are TRBV5-1 and TRBJ2-2; D could derive from TRBD1 or TRBD2 (5 bases each). Trimming took 6 bases from V and 4 from J, leaving 13 bases between them. The germline V gene has CDR1 SGHRS and CDR2 YFSETQ. The CDR3 extends over 14 amino acids. CDR3 sequence (DNA): TGCGCCAGCAATGGGGGAGTTCGCACCGGGGAGCTGTTTTTT. The encoded protein is CASNGGVRTGELFF.